Sequencing of this TCR beta chain was carried out in a study of human T cells and chemical hapten exposure. TCRdb redid the calling of the RACE reads with MiXCR, one entry per CDR3 protein. The sample yields more than 35,000 distinct CDR3 sequences, 5.5% to 8% seen once. V lost 3 bases, J lost 0 bases, and 13 bases lay in between. CDR1 and CDR2 from the germline V gene are DFQATT and SNEGSKA (reference sequence). The CDR3 is 15 residues long. Specified time point: patch test 1, 2 weeks after DPC sensitization. The treatment is: therapeutic diphenylcyclopropenone sensitization with weekly scalp DPC. The template was total RNA from unfractionated whole blood.

J is TRBJ2-3 and V is TRBV20-1; D perhaps matches TRBD2 (6 bases). The TCR comes from a woman in her 30s with alopecia areata. Some clones in this sample may be carry-over from other donors' samples. The source was whole blood, collected in connection with sensitization to the hapten diphenylcyclopropenone (DPC). Here the CDR3 reads CSARGGARSTDTQYF. In DNA, the CDR3 is TGCAGTGCTAGGGGCGGGGCCCGAAGCACAGATACGCAGTATTTT.